These T cell receptor beta chains were read from a single sample in a study of blood T cells in healthy people across ages. MiXCR was run by TCRdb on the 5' RACE reads, yielding one entry per CDR3 protein. The sample shows 700,000 to 900,000 distinct CDR3 sequences, around 24% of them seen only once. Separately, the same data were catalogued under a study of T cells of mothers and their children.

The sequencing sample was made of blood. The source of these receptors is a boy between 10 and 17 years old in good health. Each CDR3 is given without its conserved first and last residue. A D gene is named only where the DNA matches it firmly.

j_call	v_call	d_call	cdr3_aa
TRBJ2-2	TRBV6-5	TRBD1	ASSYNPNRDRVAGELF
TRBJ2-7	TRBV7-9	TRBD2	ASSLSGGEQY
TRBJ2-3	TRBV7-2	TRBD2	ASSLTSGSTDTQY
TRBJ2-5	TRBV13	TRBD2	ASSRSGGPFGTQY
TRBJ2-7	TRBV9	.	ASSREDEQY
TRBJ2-1	TRBV27	.	ASSNPLTGDNEQF
TRBJ1-1	TRBV20-1	.	SVRPGRSNTEAF
TRBJ1-1	TRBV21-1	.	ARGQNTEAF
TRBJ1-6	TRBV7-2	TRBD1	ASTKRTGTYNSPLH
TRBJ1-1	TRBV6-2/TRBV6-3	.	ASSGGDKNWNTEAF
TRBJ1-2	TRBV19	.	ASSIPGTFYGYT
TRBJ2-4	TRBV20-1	.	SAPTGWKNIQY
TRBJ2-3	TRBV7-9	.	ASSSPGDTQY
TRBJ2-1	TRBV12-3/TRBV12-4	TRBD2	ASRDSGTSGGASYNEQF
TRBJ2-5	TRBV5-6	.	ASSFWRTQETQY
TRBJ2-4	TRBV6-5	.	ASSRGRGFGKNIQY
TRBJ1-1	TRBV2	TRBD1	ASRAPPQGARGVNTEAF
TRBJ2-7	TRBV27	.	ASGRRPLYEQY
.	TRBV28	.	ASSPTGVGGYEQY
TRBJ2-1	TRBV7-3	.	ASSLPGFRPYNEQF
TRBJ2-5	TRBV7-8	.	ASSLALFPVPDAPEDQETQY
TRBJ1-1	TRBV6-1	TRBD1	ASSGQGSSTEAF
TRBJ2-3	TRBV11-2	TRBD1	ASSWDSRRTDTQY
TRBJ2-3	TRBV20-1	.	SAPFRRGSTDTQY
TRBJ1-2	TRBV10-3	.	AISESGAGENYGYT
TRBJ2-5	TRBV25-1	.	ASSEYTTQETQY
TRBJ1-1	TRBV7-9	.	ASSPPVWTEAF
TRBJ2-5	TRBV10-2	TRBD2	ASGRGALREQY
TRBJ1-4	TRBV5-1	TRBD1	ASSFSGTANEKLF
TRBJ2-7	TRBV28	TRBD2	ASSATSGGDYEQY
TRBJ1-2	TRBV11-1	.	ASNFRAANYGYT
TRBJ2-1	TRBV7-9	TRBD2	ASSTLAGGGHNEQF
TRBJ2-4	TRBV6-1	TRBD1	ASSEAPGGRNIQY
TRBJ2-3	TRBV3-1	TRBD2	ASSHFSGGDTQY
TRBJ2-7	TRBV28	.	ASSLYALDGEQY
.	TRBV7-2	TRBD1	ASSVGTARIVNEQF
TRBJ1-2	TRBV25-1	.	ASSELAGANYGYT
TRBJ1-1	TRBV11-3	.	ASSHDRNTEAF
TRBJ1-6	TRBV6-5	TRBD1	ASSRQGGNSPLH
TRBJ2-5	TRBV20-1	.	SALQETQY
.	TRBV18	TRBD2	ASCLDPSGVYCEQY
TRBJ2-1	TRBV24-1	.	ATSESYNEQF
TRBJ2-3	TRBV7-2	TRBD2	ASSMEGGGVGTQY